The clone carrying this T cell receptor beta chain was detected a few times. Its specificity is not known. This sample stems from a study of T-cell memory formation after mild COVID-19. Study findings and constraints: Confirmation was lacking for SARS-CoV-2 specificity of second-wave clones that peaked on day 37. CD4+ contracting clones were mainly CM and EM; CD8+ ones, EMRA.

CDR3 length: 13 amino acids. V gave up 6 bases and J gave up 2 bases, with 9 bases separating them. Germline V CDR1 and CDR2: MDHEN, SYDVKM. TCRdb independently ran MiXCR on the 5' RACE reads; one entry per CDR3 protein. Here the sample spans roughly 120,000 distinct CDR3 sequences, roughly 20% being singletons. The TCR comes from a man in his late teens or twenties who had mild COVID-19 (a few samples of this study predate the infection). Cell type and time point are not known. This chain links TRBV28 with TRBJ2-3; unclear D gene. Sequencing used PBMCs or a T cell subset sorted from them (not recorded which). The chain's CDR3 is CASRVTYTDTQYF. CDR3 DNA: TGTGCCAGCAGGGTTACCTACACAGATACGCAGTATTTT. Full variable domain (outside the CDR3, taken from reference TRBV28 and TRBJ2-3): DVKVTQSSRYLVKRTGEKVFLECVQDMDHENMFWYRQDPGLGLRLIYFSYDVKMKEKGDIPEGYSVSREKKERFSLILESASTNQTSMYLCASRVTYTDTQYFGPGTRLTVL.